One and the same sample provided the 15 T cell receptor beta chains below, sequenced in a study of blood T cell repertoires in COVID-19. Sequencing used immunoSEQ multiplex PCR; TCRdb keeps in-frame clones, though not all of them. The sample lists about 90,000 clones, 65% to 90% seen once, with about 1.2% in the top ten. The sample was peripheral blood. The receptor source for this set is a man at least 80 years old with active or convalescent COVID-19.

The CDR3 DNA is TGTGCCAGCCATCTAACAGGGGATCCCTACGAGCAGTACTTC. It encodes CASHLTGDPYEQYF. The gene calls are TRBV6-5 and TRBJ2-7, with 7 bases that match TRBD1. Germline CDR1 and CDR2: MNHEY and SVGAGI. Unmatched junction bases numbered 9, after V lost 8 bases and J lost 2 bases. This CDR3 region has 14 residues.

This sequence joins TRBV15 and TRBJ2-1; 9 bases are shared with TRBD2. This CDR3 region has 16 residues. V lost 2 bases, J lost 4 bases, and 6 bases stayed unmatched. The germline V gene encodes CDR1 LNHNV and CDR2 YYDKDF (reference sequence). Here the CDR3 DNA reads TGTGCCACCAGCAGATCACTAGCGGGCCGTTACAATGAGCAGTTCTTC. As protein: CATSRSLAGRYNEQFF. Drawing the rest from reference TRBV15 and TRBJ2-1, the complete variable domain is DAMVIQNPRYQVTQFGKPVTLSCSQTLNHNVMYWYQQKSSQAPKLLFHYYDKDFNNEADTPDNFQSRRPNTSFCFLDIRSPGLGDTAMYLCATSRSLAGRYNEQFFGPGTRLTVL.

V usage is TRBV12-3 or TRBV12-4 and J usage is TRBJ2-7; 7 positions match TRBD2. The CDR3 sequence is 11 residues long. Trimming at V came to 5 bases and at J to 7 bases, leaving 2 bases not matched to a gene. The CDR3 here is CASSAGGEQYF. The DNA of the CDR3 is TGTGCCAGCAGTGCCGGGGGGGAGCAGTACTTC.

This clone was observed a few times. The chain combines TRBV10-3 with TRBJ2-7; TRBD2 agrees at 9 bases. J gave up 1 base and V 2 bases, and 15 bases lay outside the gene matches. Germline V gene sequence: CDR1 ENHRY, CDR2 SYGVKD. The CDR3 has 19 amino acids. CDR3 DNA sequence: TGTGCCATCAGTGAGGGGAAGAGGTCCAGCGGGAGGTTTTCCTACGAGCAGTACTTC. Residues: CAISEGKRSSGRFSYEQYF.

V and J are TRBV3-1 (or the pseudogene TRBV3-2) and TRBJ2-1; D uncertain. The CDR3 covers 16 residues. Germline lookup yields CDR1 LGHDT and CDR2 YNNKEL (reference sequence). The germline V and J ends were trimmed by 4 bases and 7 bases, with 20 bases remaining between them. CDR3 bases: TGTGCCAGCAGCCCCGCTAGTCTCCCGCACGCGAATGAGCAGTTCTTC. Residues: CASSPASLPHANEQFF.

This clone was detected only once. V gene TRBV19 combines with J gene TRBJ1-5; no definite D call. With 7 bases removed from V and 4 bases from J, the gap between germline ends came to 11 bases. Germline V gene sequence: CDR1 LNHDA, CDR2 SQIVND (reference sequence). The CDR3 totals 13 residues. CDR3 DNA: TGTGCCAGTAATCAACACCTTAATCAGCCCCAGCATTTT. Protein product: CASNQHLNQPQHF.

This clone has a handful of counts. V and J are TRBV4-1 and TRBJ2-7, with 10 bases matching TRBD2. Unmatched junction bases numbered 15, after V lost 2 bases and J lost 5 bases. Germline V CDR1 and CDR2: MGHRA, YSYEKL. CDR3 size: 18 residues. As DNA, the CDR3 is TGCGCCAGCAGCCAACCCACTAGCGGGATTTCTATCGCTAACGAGCAGTACTTC. Its translation: CASSQPTSGISIANEQYF.

V is TRBV7-2 and J is TRBJ2-1; D remains ambiguous. The CDR3 loop spans 11 amino acids. CDR1 is SGHTA and CDR2 is FQGNSA in the germline V gene. V was trimmed by 5 bases and J by 7 bases, leaving 6 bases between them. The CDR3 protein is CASSRLNEQFF. In DNA, the CDR3 is TGTGCCAGCAGCCGGTTGAATGAGCAGTTCTTC.

The V gene is TRBV2, the J gene TRBJ1-3, with TRBD1 as a possible D gene (6 bases). V gave up 1 base and J gave up 3 bases, with 13 bases separating them. Germline V CDR1 and CDR2: SNHLY, FYNNEI. CDR3 size: 16 residues. CDR3 residues: CASSEDRAPSGNTIYF. CDR3 sequence (DNA): TGTGCCAGCAGTGAAGACAGGGCTCCAAGTGGAAACACCATATATTTT.

In the case of this clone: The germline gene is not matched at one end of the junction; a read error may be the cause. The chain joins TRBV28 to TRBJ1-1; perhaps TRBD1 as D (5 bases). This CDR3 is 13 amino acids long. Germline values: CDR1 MDHEN, CDR2 SYDVKM. Here the CDR3 reads CASRMGGNAEAFF. The CDR3 bases are TGTGCCAGCAGAATGGGGGGGAACGCTGAAGCTTTCTTT.

V gene TRBV2 combines with J gene TRBJ2-1, with D tentatively TRBD2 (7 bases). The CDR3 runs to 16 residues. Trimming cost V 3 bases and J 0 bases, with 12 bases left between them. Germline V gene sequence: CDR1 SNHLY, CDR2 FYNNEI. CDR3 DNA sequence: TGTGCCAGCAGTGACACGCGGGGGCCCTCCTACAATGAGCAGTTCTTC. Its translation: CASSDTRGPSYNEQFF.

J is TRBJ2-7 and V is TRBV7-9, with TRBD1 identical over 10 bases. From germline, CDR1 is SEHNR and CDR2 FQNEAQ (reference sequence). This CDR3 has 16 amino acids. V lost 2 bases to trimming and J lost 3 bases; unmatched junction nucleotides: 7. CDR3 sequence: CASSLSPGTGVYEQYF. CDR3 sequence (DNA): TGTGCCAGCAGCTTAAGTCCCGGGACAGGGGTCTACGAGCAGTACTTC.

The V call is TRBV19, the J call TRBJ1-2; tentatively, D is TRBD1 (6 bases). Trimming took 0 bases from V and 8 from J, leaving 16 bases between them. This CDR3 contains 15 residues. From germline, CDR1 is LNHDA and CDR2 SQIVND (reference sequence). This chain's CDR3 is CASSIDRGAVGGYTF. DNA of the CDR3: TGTGCCAGTAGTATAGATCGGGGGGCCGTCGGGGGCTACACCTTC.

This rearrangement joins TRBV7-2 to TRBJ2-3; maybe TRBD2 (6 bases). This CDR3 contains 13 residues. Trimming took off 5 bases at V and 5 bases at J, with 11 bases between the two ends. CDR1 and CDR2 (germline): SGHTA, FQGNSA. DNA for the CDR3: TGTGCCAGCAGCCCCGGGACTGGAGATACGCAGTATTTT. Protein: CASSPGTGDTQYF.

The CDR3 region is CAISEPQRAPYEQYF. The CDR3 DNA sequence: TGTGCCATCAGTGAGCCCCAGCGGGCTCCCTACGAGCAGTACTTC. The rearrangement links TRBV10-3 to TRBJ2-7; tentative D call: TRBD2 (6 bases). Germline lookup yields CDR1 ENHRY and CDR2 SYGVKD. The V and J ends lost 2 bases and 2 bases respectively, with 13 bases between them. CDR3 length equals 15 residues.